This T cell receptor beta chain appears in the sequencing data of a study of T cell responses to AZD1222 COVID-19 vaccine. The germline CDR1 and CDR2 sequences are KGHSH and LQKENI. V lost 3 bases and J lost 0, with 11 bases in between. CDR3 length: 15 amino acids. Profiling relied on immunoSEQ multiplex PCR, and the TCRdb table lists in-frame clones only, not all of them. The data contain over 90,000 clones, approximately 90% of them singletons. Sample: peripheral blood, taken 28 days after the second AZD1222 dose. The TCR sequence derives from an adult who received the AZD1222 COVID-19 vaccine. This chain links TRBV18 with TRBJ2-5; perhaps TRBD1 as D (5 bases). CDR3 amino acids: CASSPIETDQETQYF. CDR3 bases: TGTGCCAGCTCACCGATCGAGACAGACCAAGAGACCCAGTACTTC.